Shown below are 19 T cell receptor beta chains from a single sample sequenced in a study of T cell repertoires in cytomegalovirus infection. TCRdb fed the reads into MiXCR, producing one record per CDR3 protein. Seen here are approximately 730,000 distinct CDR3 sequences, around a third observed once, and the top ten hold 15% to 20%. Antigens for these TCRs are unknown. This material consisted of cultured PBMCs, taken from culture after CMV antigen stimulation. The receptor source for this set is a human donor in good health (CMV status not recorded). Some clones in this sample may be carry-over from other donors' samples.

The rearrangement links TRBV29-1 to TRBJ2-1, with D tentatively TRBD1 (5 bases). CDR1 is SQVTM, CDR2 ANQGSEA, per germline. V lost 7 bases to trimming and J lost 1 base, with 17 bases between them. This CDR3 region has 15 residues. For the CDR3, the DNA is TGCAGCGCCTCGATAGGGCAGGGATCCTACAATGAGCAGTTCTTC. Its translation is CSASIGQGSYNEQFF.

This clonotype was observed a handful of times. The genes are TRBV27 and TRBJ1-6, with D perhaps matching TRBD1 (6 bases). This CDR3 spans 14 amino acids. Trimming shortened V by 5 bases and J by 14 bases, and 19 bases separated the two germline ends. Germline loops: CDR1 MNHEY, CDR2 SMNVEV (reference sequence). This chain's CDR3 is CASSGLGGPQALHF. CDR3 DNA: TGTGCCAGCAGTGGCCTGGGGGGGCCGCAAGCCCTCCACTTT.

The chain couples TRBV7-2 to TRBJ1-1, with D possibly TRBD1 on 6 matching bases. Deletions cut 6 bases from V and 3 bases from J, with 20 bases between. The CDR3 consists of 16 residues. Germline CDR1 reads SGHTA; CDR2 reads FQGNSA. The CDR3 spells CASSPRRGGGDTEAFF. CDR3 coding DNA: TGTGCCAGCAGTCCTAGGCGGGGGGGCGGGGACACTGAAGCTTTCTTT.

This clonotype was seen a few times. This chain uses TRBV6-1 with TRBJ2-1; D is unresolved. The CDR3 sequence is 13 residues long. Trimming cost V 5 bases and J 5 bases, with 10 bases left between them. The germline V gene has CDR1 MNHNS and CDR2 SASEGT. CDR3 coding DNA: TGTGCCAGCAGTCCAACGATAAACAATGAGCAGTTCTTC. Protein product: CASSPTINNEQFF.

The V and J genes are TRBV2 and TRBJ1-6; weak D call: TRBD1 (6 bases). V lost 7 bases to trimming and J lost 7 bases, with 14 bases between them. The CDR3 length is 14 residues. Germline-derived CDR1 and CDR2 are SNHLY and FYNNEI. CDR3 nucleotides: TGTGCCAGCACAGGGGAGAGGATAAATTCACCCCTCCACTTT. Protein sequence: CASTGERINSPLHF.

This clonotype showed up many times. The V call is TRBV7-2, the J call TRBJ2-1; unclear D gene. CDR1 and CDR2 from the germline V gene are SGHTA and FQGNSA. This CDR3 spans 15 amino acids. Between the trimmed V and J ends, which lost 1 base and 6 bases, there was a span of 13 bases. The CDR3 coding sequence is TGTGCCAGCAGCTTAGTAGTTGGGCAGTTCAATGAGCAGTTCTTC. Translating it yields CASSLVVGQFNEQFF. Full variable domain (rest looked up from reference TRBV7-2 and TRBJ2-1): GAGVSQSPSNKVTEKGKDVELRCDPISGHTALYWYRQSLGQGLEFLIYFQGNSAPDKSGLPSDRFSAERTGGSVSTLTIQRTQQEDSAVYLCASSLVVGQFNEQFFGPGTRLTVL.

The sample holds one count of this clonotype. This rearrangement joins TRBV13 to TRBJ2-7; D is unresolved. Trimming cost V 7 bases and J 7 bases, with 17 bases left between them. The CDR3 runs to 13 residues. CDR1 and CDR2 (germline): PRHDT, FYEKMQ (reference sequence). The CDR3 DNA reads as TGTGCCAGCAATGTAGCCAAATCGGGTGAGCAGTACTTC. Protein sequence: CASNVAKSGEQYF.

This clonotype came up many times. V and J are TRBV7-2 and TRBJ2-1; no firm D call. The CDR3 runs to 14 residues. V lost 0 bases and J 5 bases, leaving 8 bases between the germline ends. Germline CDR1 reads SGHTA; CDR2 reads FQGNSA. CDR3 region: CASSLAVHNNEQFF. CDR3 DNA: TGTGCCAGCAGCTTAGCGGTGCATAACAATGAGCAGTTCTTC.

This clonotype was detected a few times. The germline gene is not matched at one end of the junction; a read error may be the cause. The chain employs TRBV2 and TRBJ1-2; TRBD1 might be the D (5 bases). This CDR3 has 14 amino acids. In germline, CDR1 is SNHLY, CDR2 FYNNEI. The CDR3 coding sequence is TGTGCCAGCAGTGAAGGGTTCAACAGCCAGGGAAAGGAGTTC. It translates to CASSEGFNSQGKEF.

The rearrangement links TRBV4-1 to TRBJ1-6, with D unclear. V dropped 5 bases and J dropped 12 bases, with 11 bases sitting between them. This CDR3 comprises 12 residues. Germline CDR1 MGHRA, CDR2 YSYEKL. CDR3 region: CASSSSLGPLHF. Written as DNA, the CDR3 is TGCGCCAGCAGCTCGTCACTTGGACCCCTCCACTTT.

This clonotype was recorded a few times. This chain uses TRBV6-5 with TRBJ2-2; D gene ambiguous. Germline CDR1 and CDR2: MNHEY and SVGAGI. This CDR3 region has 14 residues. Deletions cut 2 bases from V and 5 bases from J, with 9 bases between. The CDR3 reads CASSYHRVTGELFF. The DNA for the CDR3 is TGTGCCAGCAGTTACCACCGAGTAACCGGGGAGCTGTTTTTT.

This clonotype occurred once. This chain connects TRBV4-1 to TRBJ1-3; no definite D call. CDR3 size: 16 residues. Between the trimmed V and J ends, which lost 2 bases and 2 bases, there was a span of 13 bases. In germline, CDR1 is MGHRA, CDR2 YSYEKL. This chain's CDR3 is CASSQSGAMTGNTIYF. The CDR3, as DNA: TGCGCCAGCAGCCAAAGTGGCGCAATGACTGGAAACACCATATATTTT.

This sequence joins TRBV11-2 and TRBJ2-5; 7 nucleotides line up with TRBD2. Germline assignment: CDR1 SGHAT and CDR2 FQNNGV. After removal of 0 bases from V and 5 bases from J, the junction contained 6 bases not matched to a gene. The CDR3 runs 15 residues. The CDR3 nucleotides are TGTGCCAGCAGCTTAGATGAGATGGGAGGGGAGACCCAGTACTTC. It yields the protein CASSLDEMGGETQYF.

CDR3: CASSPRAAGTDTQYF. The CDR3 DNA sequence: TGTGCCAGCAGCCCCCGGGCAGCGGGCACAGATACGCAGTATTTT. The chain has TRBV5-3 and TRBJ2-3; D may be TRBD2 (5 bases). TRBV5-3 carries the ORF label, with uncertain function. The CDR3 covers 15 residues. The V and J ends lost 8 bases and 1 base respectively, with 17 bases between them.

This sequence joins TRBV7-4 and TRBJ2-7; D perhaps matches TRBD1 (5 bases). The V end was cut by 2 bases, the J end by 3 bases, with 11 bases between. Germline V lookup: CDR1 SGHVT, CDR2 SQSDAQ. CDR3 length: 14 amino acids. The CDR3 bases are TGTGCCAGCAGCTTAACGCCAGGGAACTACGAGCAGTACTTC. Translated, it gives CASSLTPGNYEQYF.

This clonotype was observed a few times. The rearrangement links TRBV11-2 to TRBJ2-7; D not resolved. Germline V gives CDR1 SGHAT, CDR2 FQNNGV. The CDR3 consists of 14 residues. V was clipped by 6 bases and J by 6 bases, with 18 bases between them. Here the CDR3 reads CASRSDPAFGEQYF. DNA for the CDR3: TGTGCCAGCAGAAGCGATCCGGCTTTCGGCGAGCAGTACTTC.

This clonotype has a handful of counts. The genes are TRBV2 and TRBJ2-1, with TRBD2 identical over 7 bases. The CDR3 sequence is 12 residues long. After removal of 8 bases from V and 9 bases from J, the junction contained 7 bases not matched to a gene. In germline, CDR1 is SNHLY, CDR2 FYNNEI. The CDR3 nucleotides read TGTGCCAGCGGTGGTCCGGGGGGTGAGCAGTTCTTC. Translation: CASGGPGGEQFF.

The CDR3 protein is CASSYDREGDTQYF. CDR3 DNA sequence: TGTGCCAGCAGTTACGACAGGGAGGGAGATACGCAGTATTTT. The V gene is TRBV6-5, the J gene TRBJ2-3; tentatively, D is TRBD1 or TRBD2 (7 bases each). The CDR3 sequence is 14 residues long. The germline gives CDR1 MNHEY, CDR2 SVGAGI. Trimming pared 2 bases from V and 5 bases from J, leaving 11 bases between.

The V and J genes are TRBV12-3 or TRBV12-4 and TRBJ2-3; D unclear. The V and J ends lost 6 bases and 4 bases respectively, with 11 bases between them. This CDR3 spans 13 amino acids. DNA of the CDR3: TGTGCCAGCAGCCAACACAATGCAGATACGCAGTATTTT. It translates to CASSQHNADTQYF.